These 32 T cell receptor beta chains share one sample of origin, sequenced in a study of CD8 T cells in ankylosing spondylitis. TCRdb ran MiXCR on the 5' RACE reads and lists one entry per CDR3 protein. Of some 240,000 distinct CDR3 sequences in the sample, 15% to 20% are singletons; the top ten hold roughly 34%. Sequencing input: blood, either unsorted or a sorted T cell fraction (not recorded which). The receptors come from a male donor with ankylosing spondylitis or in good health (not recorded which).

CDR3 sequence reads: CASSTQLAGVGETQYF. In nucleotides, the CDR3 is TGTGCCAGCAGCACCCAACTAGCGGGAGTAGGAGAGACCCAGTACTTC. The rearrangement joins TRBV11-1 to TRBJ2-5; 11 bases line up with TRBD2. CDR1 and CDR2 (germline): SGHAT, FQDESV (reference sequence). V trimming: 5 bases; J trimming: 4 bases; junction bases outside the gene matches: 9. This CDR3 comprises 16 residues. Complete variable domain (other parts from reference TRBV11-1 and TRBJ2-5): EAEVAQSPRYKITEKSQAVAFWCDPISGHATLYWYRQILGQGPELLVQFQDESVVDDSQLPKDRFSAERLKGVDSTLKIQPAELGDSAMYLCASSTQLAGVGETQYFGPGTRLLVL.

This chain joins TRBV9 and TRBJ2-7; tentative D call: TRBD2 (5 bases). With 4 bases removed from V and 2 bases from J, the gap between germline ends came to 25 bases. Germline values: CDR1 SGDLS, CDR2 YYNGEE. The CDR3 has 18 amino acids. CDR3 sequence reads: CASSMRADSTGRAYEQYF. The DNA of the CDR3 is TGTGCCAGCAGCATGCGGGCGGACTCGACGGGAAGAGCCTACGAGCAGTACTTC.

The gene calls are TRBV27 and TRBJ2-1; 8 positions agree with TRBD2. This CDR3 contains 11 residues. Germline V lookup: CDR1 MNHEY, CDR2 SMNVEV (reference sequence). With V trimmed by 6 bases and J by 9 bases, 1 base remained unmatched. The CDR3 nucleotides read TGTGCCAGCAGGCTAGCGGGTGAGCAGTTCTTC. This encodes CASRLAGEQFF.

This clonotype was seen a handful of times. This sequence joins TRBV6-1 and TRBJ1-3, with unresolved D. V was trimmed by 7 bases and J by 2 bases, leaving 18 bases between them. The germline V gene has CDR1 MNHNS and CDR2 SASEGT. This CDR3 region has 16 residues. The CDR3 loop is CASTVPRPGAGNTIYF. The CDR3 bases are TGTGCCAGCACTGTACCTAGACCCGGGGCTGGAAACACCATATATTTT.

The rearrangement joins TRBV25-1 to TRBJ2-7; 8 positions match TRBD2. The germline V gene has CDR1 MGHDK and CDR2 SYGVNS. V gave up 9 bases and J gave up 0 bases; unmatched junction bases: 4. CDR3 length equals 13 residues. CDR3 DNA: TGTGCCAGTAGACTAGCGAACTCCTACGAGCAGTACTTC. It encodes CASRLANSYEQYF.

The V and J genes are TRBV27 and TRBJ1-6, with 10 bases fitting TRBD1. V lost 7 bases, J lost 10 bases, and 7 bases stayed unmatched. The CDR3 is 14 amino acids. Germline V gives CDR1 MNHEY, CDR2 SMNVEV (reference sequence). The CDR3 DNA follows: TGTGCCAGCACCCCGGGACAGGGGAGCTCACCCCTCCACTTT. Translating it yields CASTPGQGSSPLHF.

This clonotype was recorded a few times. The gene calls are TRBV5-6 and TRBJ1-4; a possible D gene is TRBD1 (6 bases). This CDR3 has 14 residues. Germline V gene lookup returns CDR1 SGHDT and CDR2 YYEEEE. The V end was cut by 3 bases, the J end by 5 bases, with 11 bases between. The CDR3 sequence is CASSWDTENEKLFF. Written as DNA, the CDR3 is TGTGCCAGCAGCTGGGACACTGAGAATGAAAAACTGTTTTTT.

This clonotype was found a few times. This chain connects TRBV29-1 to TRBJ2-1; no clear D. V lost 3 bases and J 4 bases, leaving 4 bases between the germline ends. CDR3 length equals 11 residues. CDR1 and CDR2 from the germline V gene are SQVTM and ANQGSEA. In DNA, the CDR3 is TGCAGCGTTGACCAGTACAATGAGCAGTTCTTC. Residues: CSVDQYNEQFF.

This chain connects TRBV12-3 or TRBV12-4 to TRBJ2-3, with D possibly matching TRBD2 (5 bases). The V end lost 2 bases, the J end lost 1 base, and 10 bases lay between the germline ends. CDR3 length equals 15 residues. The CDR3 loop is CASSLSGLGTDTQYF. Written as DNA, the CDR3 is TGTGCCAGCAGTTTAAGCGGCCTAGGCACAGATACGCAGTATTTT.

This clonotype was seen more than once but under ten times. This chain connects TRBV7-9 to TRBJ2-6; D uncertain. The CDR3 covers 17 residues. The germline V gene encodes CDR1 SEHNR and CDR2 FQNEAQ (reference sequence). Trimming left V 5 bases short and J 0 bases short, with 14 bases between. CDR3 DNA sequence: TGTGCCAGCAGCGGGTACTCGAATAGCTCTGGGGCCAACGTCCTGACTTTC. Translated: CASSGYSNSSGANVLTF. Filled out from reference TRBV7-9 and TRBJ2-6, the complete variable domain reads DTGVSQNPRHKITKRGQNVTFRCDPISEHNRLYWYRQTLGQGPEFLTYFQNEAQLEKSRLLSDRFSAERPKGSFSTLEIQRTEQGDSAMYLCASSGYSNSSGANVLTFGAGSRLTVL.

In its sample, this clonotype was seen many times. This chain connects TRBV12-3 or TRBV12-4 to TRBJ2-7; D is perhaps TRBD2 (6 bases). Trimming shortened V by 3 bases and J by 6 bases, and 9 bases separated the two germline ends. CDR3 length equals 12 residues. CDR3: CASSFAGREQYF. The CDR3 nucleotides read TGTGCCAGCAGTTTCGCGGGGCGCGAGCAGTACTTC.

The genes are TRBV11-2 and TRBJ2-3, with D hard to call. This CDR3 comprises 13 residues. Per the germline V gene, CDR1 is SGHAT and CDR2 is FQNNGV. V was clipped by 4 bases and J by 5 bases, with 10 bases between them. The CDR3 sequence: CASSSQTQDTQYF. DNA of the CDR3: TGTGCCAGCAGCTCACAAACCCAAGATACGCAGTATTTT.

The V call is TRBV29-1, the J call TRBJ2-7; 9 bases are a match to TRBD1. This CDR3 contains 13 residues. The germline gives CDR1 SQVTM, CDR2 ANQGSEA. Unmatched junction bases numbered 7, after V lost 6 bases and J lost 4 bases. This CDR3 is CSVPHGQGYEQYF. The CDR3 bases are TGCAGCGTCCCGCACGGACAGGGGTACGAGCAGTACTTC.

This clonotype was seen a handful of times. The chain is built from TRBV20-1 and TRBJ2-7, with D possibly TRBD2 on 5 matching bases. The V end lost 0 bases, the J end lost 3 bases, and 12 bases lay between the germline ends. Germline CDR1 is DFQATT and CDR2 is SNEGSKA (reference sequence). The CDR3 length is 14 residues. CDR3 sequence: CSARDFDGGYEQYF. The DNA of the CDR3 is TGCAGTGCTAGAGATTTTGACGGAGGCTACGAGCAGTACTTC.

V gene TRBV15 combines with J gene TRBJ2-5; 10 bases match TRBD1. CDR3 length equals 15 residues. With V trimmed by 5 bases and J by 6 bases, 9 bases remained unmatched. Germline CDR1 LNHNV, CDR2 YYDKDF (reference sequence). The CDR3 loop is CATSRDRGITKTQYF. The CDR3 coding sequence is TGTGCCACCAGCCGGGACAGGGGAATTACGAAGACCCAGTACTTC.

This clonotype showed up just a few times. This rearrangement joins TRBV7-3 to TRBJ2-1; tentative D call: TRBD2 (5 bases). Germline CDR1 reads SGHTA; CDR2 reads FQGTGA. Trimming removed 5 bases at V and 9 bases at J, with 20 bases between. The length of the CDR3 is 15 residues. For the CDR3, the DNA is TGTGCCAGCAGCCCACTCGGGATTGCAGGCGGTGAGCAGTTCTTC. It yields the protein CASSPLGIAGGEQFF.

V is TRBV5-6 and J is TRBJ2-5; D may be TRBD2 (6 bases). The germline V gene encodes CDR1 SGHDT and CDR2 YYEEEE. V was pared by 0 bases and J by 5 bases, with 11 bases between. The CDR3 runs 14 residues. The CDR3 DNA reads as TGTGCCAGCAGCTTGGGCCTAGCGACGGAGACCCAGTACTTC. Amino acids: CASSLGLATETQYF.

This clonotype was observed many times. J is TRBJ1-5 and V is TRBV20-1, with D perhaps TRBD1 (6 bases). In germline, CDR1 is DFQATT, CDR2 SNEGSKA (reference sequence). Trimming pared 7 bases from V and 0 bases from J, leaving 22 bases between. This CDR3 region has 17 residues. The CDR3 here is CSGLRVLGGYSNQPQHF. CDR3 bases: TGCAGTGGGCTTAGGGTCCTAGGGGGTTATAGCAATCAGCCCCAGCATTTT.

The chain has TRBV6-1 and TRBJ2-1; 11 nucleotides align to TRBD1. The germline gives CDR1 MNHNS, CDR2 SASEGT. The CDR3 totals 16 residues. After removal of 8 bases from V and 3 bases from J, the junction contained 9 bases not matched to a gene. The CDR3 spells CASGNRTGGLYNEQFF. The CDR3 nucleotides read TGTGCCAGCGGCAACAGGACAGGGGGCCTCTACAATGAGCAGTTCTTC.

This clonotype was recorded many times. CDR3 protein: CASSLGTSGQETQYF. CDR3 sequence (DNA): TGTGCCAGCAGTTTGGGGACTAGCGGACAAGAGACCCAGTACTTC. V and J are TRBV12-3 or TRBV12-4 and TRBJ2-5; 11 nucleotides match TRBD2. V shed 3 bases, J shed 2 bases, and the junction held 2 bases outside the gene matches. This CDR3 region has 15 residues.

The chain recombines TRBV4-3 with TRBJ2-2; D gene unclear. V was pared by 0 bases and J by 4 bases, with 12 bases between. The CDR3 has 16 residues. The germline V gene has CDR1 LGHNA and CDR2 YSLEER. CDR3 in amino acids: CASSQDGPPVTGELFF. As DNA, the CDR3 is TGCGCCAGCAGCCAAGACGGACCGCCGGTCACCGGGGAGCTGTTTTTT.

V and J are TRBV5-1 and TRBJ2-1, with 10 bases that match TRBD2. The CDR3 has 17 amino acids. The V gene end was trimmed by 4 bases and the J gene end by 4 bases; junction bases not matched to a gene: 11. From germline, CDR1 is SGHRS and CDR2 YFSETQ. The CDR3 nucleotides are TGCGCCAGCAGCCCCCCTCCAGCGGGAGGGAATTACAATGAGCAGTTCTTC. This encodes CASSPPPAGGNYNEQFF.

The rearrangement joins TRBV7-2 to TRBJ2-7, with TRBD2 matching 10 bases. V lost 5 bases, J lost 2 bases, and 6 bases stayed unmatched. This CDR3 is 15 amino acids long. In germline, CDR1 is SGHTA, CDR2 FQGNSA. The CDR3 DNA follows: TGTGCCAGCAGCACCGGACTAGCGGAGACCTACGAGCAGTACTTC. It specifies CASSTGLAETYEQYF.

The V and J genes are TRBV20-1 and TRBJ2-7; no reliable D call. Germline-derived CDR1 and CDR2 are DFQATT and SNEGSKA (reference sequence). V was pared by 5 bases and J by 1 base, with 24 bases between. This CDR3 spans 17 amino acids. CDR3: CSAPRGTGHPGSYEQYF. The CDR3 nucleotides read TGCAGTGCTCCCAGAGGCACTGGGCACCCCGGGTCCTACGAGCAGTACTTC.

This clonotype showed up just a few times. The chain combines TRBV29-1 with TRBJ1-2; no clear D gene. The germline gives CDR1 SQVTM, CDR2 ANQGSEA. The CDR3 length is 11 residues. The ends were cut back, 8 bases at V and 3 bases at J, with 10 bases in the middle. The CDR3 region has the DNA TGCAGCCTCCTGGTAGACTATGGCTACACCTTC. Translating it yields CSLLVDYGYTF. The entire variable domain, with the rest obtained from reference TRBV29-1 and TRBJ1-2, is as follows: SAVISQKPSRDICQRGTSLTIQCQVDSQVTMMFWYRQQPGQSLTLIATANQGSEATYESGFVIDKFPISRPNLTFSTLTVSNMSPEDSSIYLCSLLVDYGYTFGSGTRLTVV.

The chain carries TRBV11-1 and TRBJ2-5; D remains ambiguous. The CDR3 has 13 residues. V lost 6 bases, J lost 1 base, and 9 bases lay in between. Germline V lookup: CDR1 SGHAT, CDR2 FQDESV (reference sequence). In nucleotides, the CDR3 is TGTGCCAGCAGTTTATTCCTCCAAGAGACCCAGTACTTC. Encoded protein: CASSLFLQETQYF.

The CDR3 reads CASSQEQGAGNQPQHF. For the CDR3, the DNA is TGCGCCAGCAGCCAAGAACAGGGGGCTGGCAATCAGCCCCAGCATTTT. The chain employs TRBV4-3 and TRBJ1-5, with 9 bases that match TRBD1. The germline gives CDR1 LGHNA, CDR2 YSLEER. This CDR3 spans 16 amino acids. The V and J ends lost 0 bases and 2 bases, in that order; junction bases with no gene match: 2.

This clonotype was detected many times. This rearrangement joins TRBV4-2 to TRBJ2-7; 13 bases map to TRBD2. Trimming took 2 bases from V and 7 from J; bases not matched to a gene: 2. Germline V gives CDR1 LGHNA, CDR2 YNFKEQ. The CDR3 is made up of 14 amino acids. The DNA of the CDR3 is TGTGCCAGCAGCCAACTGGGACTAGCGGGAGAGCAGTACTTC. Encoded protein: CASSQLGLAGEQYF.

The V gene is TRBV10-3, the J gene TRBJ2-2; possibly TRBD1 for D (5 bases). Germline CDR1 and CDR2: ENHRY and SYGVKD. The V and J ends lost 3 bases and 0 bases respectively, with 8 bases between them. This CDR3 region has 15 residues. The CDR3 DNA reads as TGTGCCATCAGTGATGACAGCGCGAACACCGGGGAGCTGTTTTTT. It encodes CAISDDSANTGELFF.

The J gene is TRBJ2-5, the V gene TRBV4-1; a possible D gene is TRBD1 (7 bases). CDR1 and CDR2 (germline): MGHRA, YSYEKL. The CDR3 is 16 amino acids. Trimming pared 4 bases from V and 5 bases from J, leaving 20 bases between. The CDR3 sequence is CASSLLTGVGGETQYF. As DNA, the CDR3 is TGCGCCAGCAGCCTCCTTACGGGGGTAGGGGGCGAGACCCAGTACTTC.

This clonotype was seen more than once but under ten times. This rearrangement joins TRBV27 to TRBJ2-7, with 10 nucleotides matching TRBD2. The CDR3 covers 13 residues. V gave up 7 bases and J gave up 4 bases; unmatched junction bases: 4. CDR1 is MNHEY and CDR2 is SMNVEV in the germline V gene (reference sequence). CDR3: CASKPSGSYEQYF. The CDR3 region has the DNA TGTGCCAGCAAGCCTAGCGGGAGTTACGAGCAGTACTTC.

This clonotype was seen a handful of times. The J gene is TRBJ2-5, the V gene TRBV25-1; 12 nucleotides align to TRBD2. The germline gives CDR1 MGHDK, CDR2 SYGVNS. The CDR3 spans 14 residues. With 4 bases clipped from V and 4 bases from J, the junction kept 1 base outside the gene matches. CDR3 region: CASSGTSGIETQYF. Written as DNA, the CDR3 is TGTGCCAGCAGTGGGACTAGCGGGATAGAGACCCAGTACTTC.